This TCR beta chain was observed in a study of cytomegalovirus exposure and HLA in healthy donors. The study ran its PCR with 60 Vbeta and 13 Jbeta primers. Clones were read by immunoSEQ multiplex PCR, and TCRdb kept only the in-frame ones, dropping some. In the table there are 90,000 to 150,000 clones, 80% to 85% of which are singletons. The length of the CDR3 is 13 residues. The ends were cut back, 1 base at V and 2 bases at J, with 6 bases in the middle. The V gene's germline CDR1 is MGHRA and CDR2 YSYEKL. Sequencing was performed on PBMCs. The chain has TRBV4-1 and TRBJ2-7; D is undetermined. This TCR derives from a woman aged 40 to 50 in good health and CMV-seronegative. CDR3 DNA sequence: TGCGCCAGCAGCCAAGGGCTCCCCTACGAGCAGTACTTC. Translated: CASSQGLPYEQYF.